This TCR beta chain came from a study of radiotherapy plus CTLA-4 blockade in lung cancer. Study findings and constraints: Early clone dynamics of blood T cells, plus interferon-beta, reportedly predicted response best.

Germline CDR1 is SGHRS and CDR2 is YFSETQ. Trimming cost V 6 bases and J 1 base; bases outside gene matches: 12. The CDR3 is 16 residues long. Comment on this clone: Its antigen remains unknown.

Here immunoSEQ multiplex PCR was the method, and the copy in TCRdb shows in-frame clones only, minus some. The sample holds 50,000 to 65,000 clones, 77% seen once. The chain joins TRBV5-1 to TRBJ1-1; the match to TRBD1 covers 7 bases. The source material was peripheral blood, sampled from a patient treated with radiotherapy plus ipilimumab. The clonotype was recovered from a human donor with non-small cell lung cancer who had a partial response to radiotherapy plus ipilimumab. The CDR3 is CASTRTGATQNTEAFF. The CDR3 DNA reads TGCGCCAGCACTCGAACAGGGGCCACTCAGAACACTGAAGCTTTCTTT.